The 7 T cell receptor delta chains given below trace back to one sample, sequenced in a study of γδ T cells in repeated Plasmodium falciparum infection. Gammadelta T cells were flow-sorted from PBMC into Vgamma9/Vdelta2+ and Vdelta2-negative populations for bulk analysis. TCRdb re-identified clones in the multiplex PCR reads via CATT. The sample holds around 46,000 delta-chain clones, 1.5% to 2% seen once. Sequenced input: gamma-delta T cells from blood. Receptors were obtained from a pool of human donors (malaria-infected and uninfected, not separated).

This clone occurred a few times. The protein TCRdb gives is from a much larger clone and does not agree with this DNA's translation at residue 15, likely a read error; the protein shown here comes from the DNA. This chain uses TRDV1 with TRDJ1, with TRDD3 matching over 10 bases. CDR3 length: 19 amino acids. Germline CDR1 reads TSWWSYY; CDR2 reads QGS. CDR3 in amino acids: CALGERSPNWGIPTGKLIF. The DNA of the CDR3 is TGTGCTCTTGGGGAACGTTCCCCCAACTGGGGGATCCCCACCGGTAAACTCATCTTT.

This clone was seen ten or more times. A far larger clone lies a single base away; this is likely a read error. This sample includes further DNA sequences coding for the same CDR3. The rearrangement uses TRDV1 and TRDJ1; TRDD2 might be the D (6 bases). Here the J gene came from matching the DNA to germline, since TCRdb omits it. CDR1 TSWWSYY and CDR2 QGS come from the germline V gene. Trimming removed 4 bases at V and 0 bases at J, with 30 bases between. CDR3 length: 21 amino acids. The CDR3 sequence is CALGVQGWLLLRTSYTDKLIF. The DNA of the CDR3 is TGTGCTCTTGGGGTTCAAGGGTGGCTCCTACTTCGTACCTCGTACACCGATAAACTCATCTTT.

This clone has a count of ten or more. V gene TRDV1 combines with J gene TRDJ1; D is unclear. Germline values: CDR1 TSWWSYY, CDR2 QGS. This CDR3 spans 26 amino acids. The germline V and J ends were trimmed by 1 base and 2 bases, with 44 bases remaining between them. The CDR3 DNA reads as TGTGCTCTTGGGGAACGGGACAACGGACCTAAGGTCTTTCTGTTTCCCCCACACGTAGAGACCGATAAACTCATCTTT. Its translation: CALGERDNGPKVFLFPPHVETDKLIF.

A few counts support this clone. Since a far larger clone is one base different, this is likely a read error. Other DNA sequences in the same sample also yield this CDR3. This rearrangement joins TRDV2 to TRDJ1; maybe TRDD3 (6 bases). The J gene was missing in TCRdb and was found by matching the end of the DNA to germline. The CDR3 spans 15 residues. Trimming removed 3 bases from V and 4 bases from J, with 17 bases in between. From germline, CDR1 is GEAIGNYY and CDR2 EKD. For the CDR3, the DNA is TGTGCCTGTGACGCAGTCGGGGATCCGGGCGATAAACTCATCTTT. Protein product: CACDAVGDPGDKLIF.

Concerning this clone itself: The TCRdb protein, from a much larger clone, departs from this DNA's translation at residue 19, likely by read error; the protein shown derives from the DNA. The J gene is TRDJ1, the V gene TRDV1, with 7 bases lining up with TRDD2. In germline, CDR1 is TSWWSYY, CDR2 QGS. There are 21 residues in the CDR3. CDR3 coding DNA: TGTGCTCTTGGGGAACCTTTCCTACGTGGTTTGCTGCACCCTTACACCGATAAACCCATCTTT. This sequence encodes CALGEPFLRGLLHPYTDKPIF.

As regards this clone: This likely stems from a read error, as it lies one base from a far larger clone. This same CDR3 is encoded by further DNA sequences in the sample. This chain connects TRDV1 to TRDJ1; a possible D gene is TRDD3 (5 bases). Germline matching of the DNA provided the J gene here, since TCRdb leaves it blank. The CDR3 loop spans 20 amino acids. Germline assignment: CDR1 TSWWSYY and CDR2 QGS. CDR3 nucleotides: TGCGCTCTTGGGGAAAACAGCTGGCCATCCTCGGGGGTCCTCACCGATAAACTCATCTTT. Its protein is CALGENSWPSSGVLTDKLIF.

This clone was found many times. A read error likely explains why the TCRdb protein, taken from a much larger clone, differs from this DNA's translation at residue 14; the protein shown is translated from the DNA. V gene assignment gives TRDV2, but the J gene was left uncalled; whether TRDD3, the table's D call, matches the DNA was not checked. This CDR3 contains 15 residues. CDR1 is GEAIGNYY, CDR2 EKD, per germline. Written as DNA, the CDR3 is TGTGCCTGTGACCCTCTGGGGGACACCACCGATAAACTCACCTTT. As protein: CACDPLGDTTDKLTF.